The 21 T cell receptor beta chains below all came from one sample that was sequenced in a study of T cell repertoires in cytomegalovirus infection. These receptors lack a known antigen. TCRdb itself ran the reads through MiXCR, one entry per CDR3 protein. The data hold roughly 570,000 distinct CDR3 sequences, with 40% observed a single time. Sequenced here: cultured PBMCs, sampled from culture after CMV antigen stimulation. These receptors were collected from a human donor in good health (CMV status not recorded). Some clones in this sample may be carry-over from other donors' samples.

The rearrangement joins TRBV2 to TRBJ1-5, with D unresolved. The V end was cut by 4 bases, the J end by 6 bases, with 16 bases between. The CDR3 length is 15 residues. The germline gives CDR1 SNHLY, CDR2 FYNNEI. CDR3 nucleotides: TGTGCCAGCAGTGTACGACGAGGCATGGGTCAGCCCCAGCATTTT. Translated, it gives CASSVRRGMGQPQHF. Based on the CDR3 plus reference TRBV2 and TRBJ1-5, the full variable domain is EPEVTQTPSHQVTQMGQEVILRCVPISNHLYFYWYRQILGQKVEFLVSFYNNEISEKSEIFDDQFSVERPDGSNFTLKIRSTKLEDSAMYFCASSVRRGMGQPQHFGDGTRLSIL.

The gene calls are TRBV7-2 and TRBJ1-5; TRBD1 agrees at 7 bases. Trimming removed 5 bases from V and 3 bases from J; junction bases left unmatched: 7. CDR3 length: 15 amino acids. Germline CDR1 and CDR2: SGHTA and FQGNSA. CDR3 residues: CASSLRTGTNQPQHF. In nucleotides, the CDR3 is TGTGCCAGCAGCCTGAGGACAGGAACCAATCAGCCCCAGCATTTT.

This chain uses TRBV7-2 with TRBJ2-5, with 11 bases fitting TRBD2. The CDR3 runs to 15 residues. The germline gives CDR1 SGHTA, CDR2 FQGNSA. The trim removed 3 bases at V and 5 bases at J, leaving 5 bases unmatched. CDR3: CASSFSGGEGETQYF. Written as DNA, the CDR3 is TGTGCCAGCAGCTTTAGCGGGGGGGAAGGGGAGACCCAGTACTTC.

The chain couples TRBV11-2 to TRBJ2-3; D gene unclear. Germline V gene data show CDR1 as SGHAT and CDR2 as FQNNGV. The V and J ends lost 3 bases and 0 bases respectively, with 10 bases between them. This CDR3 has 15 residues. In DNA form, the CDR3 reads TGTGCCAGCAGCTTTTCCCCTGCTAGCACAGATACGCAGTATTTT. It encodes CASSFSPASTDTQYF.

In the case of this clonotype: This may stem from a read error, because a much larger clone lies one nucleotide away. The chain uses TRBV13 and TRBJ1-1; 9 bases match TRBD1. Germline V gives CDR1 PRHDT, CDR2 FYEKMQ (reference sequence). The ends lost 1 base at V and 4 bases at J; junction bases unmatched: 4. This CDR3 is built from 15 residues. This chain's CDR3 is CASSLDGTGITEAFF. CDR3 nucleotide sequence: TGTGCCAGCAGCTTAGACGGGACAGGGATCACTGAAGCTTTCTTT.

This rearrangement joins TRBV5-4 to TRBJ2-7; no reliable D call. V was clipped by 3 bases and J by 2 bases, with 15 bases between them. The V gene's germline CDR1 is SGHNT and CDR2 YYREEE (reference sequence). There are 15 residues in the CDR3. This chain's CDR3 is CASSSALTPTYEQYF. In DNA form, the CDR3 reads TGTGCCAGCAGCTCGGCGCTCACACCTACCTACGAGCAGTACTTC.

This clonotype showed up just a few times. The chain combines TRBV6-1 with TRBJ2-1; maybe TRBD2 (7 bases). Trimming removed 7 bases from V and 12 bases from J, with 19 bases in between. CDR3 length: 13 amino acids. The V gene's germline CDR1 is MNHNS and CDR2 SASEGT. The CDR3 nucleotides read TGTGCCAGCACAAGAAGGGGGGGCGAGGGGCAGTTCTTC. The encoded protein is CASTRRGGEGQFF.

The chain links TRBV7-2 to TRBJ2-1; D is ambiguous. The V gene's germline CDR1 is SGHTA and CDR2 FQGNSA. The CDR3 loop spans 11 amino acids. V gave up 3 bases and J gave up 8 bases, with 5 bases separating them. The CDR3 nucleotides read TGTGCCAGCAGCTTCGTGGATGAGCAGTTCTTC. This translates into CASSFVDEQFF. The full variable domain, its missing parts supplied by reference TRBV7-2 and TRBJ2-1, is GAGVSQSPSNKVTEKGKDVELRCDPISGHTALYWYRQSLGQGLEFLIYFQGNSAPDKSGLPSDRFSAERTGGSVSTLTIQRTQQEDSAVYLCASSFVDEQFFGPGTRLTVL.

On this clonotype: Given a much more abundant clone one base away, this may be a read error. The CDR3: CASSPGGYPPLHF. The CDR3 bases are TGTGCCAGCAGCCCCGGGGGGTATCCACCCCTCCACTTT. The chain joins TRBV7-2 to TRBJ1-6; a possible D gene is TRBD1 (5 bases). The V end lost 5 bases, the J end lost 11 bases, and 13 bases lay between the germline ends. The CDR3 covers 13 residues. Germline V lookup: CDR1 SGHTA, CDR2 FQGNSA.

The rearrangement links TRBV6-6 to TRBJ2-7; D unclear. The ends were cut back, 5 bases at V and 2 bases at J, with 13 bases in the middle. Germline V gene lookup returns CDR1 MNHNY and CDR2 SVGAGI (reference sequence). This CDR3 region has 14 residues. The CDR3 spells CASSARLEPYEQYF. The CDR3 DNA reads TGTGCCAGCAGTGCCCGGTTAGAGCCCTACGAGCAGTACTTC.

V gene TRBV7-6 combines with J gene TRBJ1-2; D remains unclear. The CDR3 sequence is 15 residues long. Looked up from germline, CDR1 is SGHVS and CDR2 is FNYEAQ. Trimming took off 1 base at V and 0 bases at J, with 9 bases between the two ends. CDR3 region: CASSLEQSANYGYTF. The CDR3 DNA reads as TGTGCCAGCAGCTTAGAACAGAGTGCTAACTATGGCTACACCTTC.

This clonotype was recorded once. The V call is TRBV19, the J call TRBJ2-6; D ambiguous. The CDR3 covers 17 residues. V dropped 3 bases and J dropped 8 bases, with 20 bases sitting between them. Germline assignment: CDR1 LNHDA and CDR2 SQIVND (reference sequence). Here the CDR3 DNA reads TGTGCCAGTAGTATTTCAAGAGCGCGCCGGCGGACCAACGTCCTGACTTTC. The encoded protein is CASSISRARRRTNVLTF.

As DNA, the CDR3 is TGCAGTGCTAGAGATCTAAGGGACCCTAGACAAGTTTACGAGCAGTACTTC. It encodes CSARDLRDPRQVYEQYF. V is TRBV20-1 and J is TRBJ2-7, with D perhaps given as TRBD1 or TRBD2 (5 bases each). V shed 0 bases and J shed 4 bases, with 22 bases lying between them. CDR3 length: 17 amino acids. Germline CDR1 is DFQATT and CDR2 is SNEGSKA (reference sequence).

The rearrangement uses TRBV6-1 and TRBJ2-7; TRBD2 aligns across 10 bases. CDR3 length: 16 amino acids. Per the germline V gene, CDR1 is MNHNS and CDR2 is SASEGT. V shed 0 bases and J 6 bases; nucleotides not matched to a gene: 8. CDR3 amino acids: CASSEAPSGRVFEQYF. CDR3 DNA: TGTGCCAGCAGTGAAGCGCCAAGCGGGAGGGTATTCGAGCAGTACTTC.

This clonotype was counted a few times. V gene TRBV7-2 combines with J gene TRBJ2-1; 9 nucleotides match TRBD1. Germline-derived CDR1 and CDR2 are SGHTA and FQGNSA. Germline trimming cut 0 bases from V and 9 bases from J; bases unmatched to any gene: 9. The CDR3 covers 16 residues. CDR3 loop: CASSLARDRDGVEQFF. CDR3 in DNA: TGTGCCAGCAGCTTAGCACGGGACAGGGATGGGGTTGAGCAGTTCTTC.

The table lists this clonotype with many counts. CDR3 bases: TGTGCCAGCAGCCGACCGACCAGGGGTATATTCTATGGCTACACCTTC. It is translated as CASSRPTRGIFYGYTF. V is TRBV7-2 and J is TRBJ1-2; weak D call: TRBD1 (6 bases). This CDR3 is built from 16 residues. Germline V gives CDR1 SGHTA, CDR2 FQGNSA. V was trimmed by 5 bases and J by 4 bases, leaving 20 bases between them.

The chain joins TRBV7-9 to TRBJ1-1, with D hard to call. Looked up from germline, CDR1 is SEHNR and CDR2 is FQNEAQ (reference sequence). The CDR3 has 14 amino acids. V was shortened by 5 bases and J by 1 base, with 11 bases between the two germline ends. This CDR3 is CASSHEVANTEAFF. CDR3 coding DNA: TGTGCCAGCAGCCACGAAGTAGCGAACACTGAAGCTTTCTTT.

This clonotype appeared a few times. The rearrangement joins TRBV7-2 to TRBJ2-1; D not certain. CDR1 and CDR2 (germline): SGHTA, FQGNSA. The ends were cut back, 5 bases at V and 2 bases at J, with 10 bases in the middle. The CDR3 is made up of 14 amino acids. CDR3 in amino acids: CASSGPPPYNEQFF. DNA for the CDR3: TGTGCCAGCAGCGGCCCCCCCCCCTACAATGAGCAGTTCTTC.

The chain is built from TRBV20-1 and TRBJ2-1, with TRBD2 matching 11 bases. Germline V CDR1 and CDR2: DFQATT, SNEGSKA (reference sequence). CDR3 length: 15 amino acids. J gave up 4 bases and V 5 bases, and 7 bases lay outside the gene matches. The CDR3: CSAGPPSGRYNEQFF. For the CDR3, the DNA is TGCAGTGCTGGACCCCCTAGCGGGAGGTACAATGAGCAGTTCTTC.

The V call is TRBV4-1, the J call TRBJ1-2; D gene ambiguous. The CDR3 consists of 16 residues. V dropped 0 bases and J dropped 4 bases, with 15 bases sitting between them. Germline CDR1 reads MGHRA; CDR2 reads YSYEKL. The CDR3 sequence is CASSQESSGAIYGYTF. The DNA of the CDR3 is TGCGCCAGCAGCCAAGAGAGCAGCGGAGCTATCTATGGCTACACCTTC.

This clonotype came up many times. The chain employs TRBV7-2 and TRBJ1-5, with a weak D call TRBD1 (5 bases). V lost 4 bases and J lost 3, with 10 bases in between. CDR1 and CDR2 from the germline V gene are SGHTA and FQGNSA. The CDR3 totals 14 residues. The CDR3 sequence: CASSSDSLNQPQHF. The CDR3 region has the DNA TGTGCCAGCAGCTCCGACAGTCTCAATCAGCCCCAGCATTTT.